These 16 T cell receptor beta chains originate from one sample sequenced in a study of T cells in Graves' hyperthyroidism and ophthalmopathy. Amplification yielded TCR beta CDR3 regions, with RNA transcripts as the source. When the TCR CDR3 underwent first-round RT-PCR, the HTBI primer set was used. MiXCR was run by TCRdb on the multiplex PCR reads, yielding one entry per CDR3 protein. In the table there are approximately 330,000 distinct CDR3 sequences, about 20% of which are singletons. The sequencing input was blood. These receptors all come from a woman in her 50s with Graves' hyperthyroidism.

In its sample, this clonotype was seen many times. The rearrangement joins TRBV20-1 to TRBJ1-2; TRBD1 might be the D (5 bases). This CDR3 is 13 amino acids long. Germline V gene data show CDR1 as DFQATT and CDR2 as SNEGSKA (reference sequence). V was trimmed by 3 bases and J by 4 bases, leaving 12 bases between them. The CDR3 is CSASLRETYGYTF. The DNA of the CDR3 is TGCAGTGCTAGTCTCAGGGAAACCTATGGCTACACCTTC.

Points on this clonotype: A read error may account for a junction end that differs from germline. The V gene is TRBV12-3 or TRBV12-4, the J gene TRBJ2-3, with D possibly called TRBD1 or TRBD2 (7 bases each). The CDR3 extends over 14 amino acids. The CDR3 nucleotides are TGTGCCGGCAGGGGGGGACAGAACACAGATACGCAGTATTTT. It yields the protein CAGRGGQNTDTQYF.

This clonotype was seen only a few times. The CDR3 region has the DNA TGCGCCAGCATTGCGACAAGCGGGAGTAACACCGGGGAGCTGTTTTTT. Amino acids: CASIATSGSNTGELFF. The J gene is TRBJ2-2, the V gene TRBV10-2, with TRBD2 matching 8 bases. The CDR3 has 16 residues. J lost 2 bases, V lost 7 bases, and 9 bases had no gene match. In germline, CDR1 is WSHSY, CDR2 SAAADI.

This clonotype was counted at least ten times. The chain has TRBV5-1 and TRBJ2-7; TRBD1 matches at 9 bases. The ends lost 4 bases at V and 5 bases at J; junction bases unmatched: 7. Germline lookup yields CDR1 SGHRS and CDR2 YFSETQ. The length of the CDR3 is 14 residues. CDR3 residues: CASSHGTGSHEQYF. The CDR3 DNA follows: TGCGCCAGCAGCCACGGGACAGGGAGCCACGAGCAGTACTTC. The full variable domain, completed using reference TRBV5-1 and TRBJ2-7, is KAGVTQTPRYLIKTRGQQVTLSCSPISGHRSVSWYQQTPGQGLQFLFEYFSETQRNKGNFPGRFSGRQFSNSRSEMNVSTLELGDSALYLCASSHGTGSHEQYFGPGTRLTVT.

This clonotype was seen a handful of times. The chain carries TRBV6-2 or TRBV6-3 and TRBJ2-5; 7 bases are shared with TRBD1. Germline CDR1 and CDR2: MNHEY and SVGEGT. CDR3 size: 14 residues. V was pared by 5 bases and J by 4 bases, with 7 bases of the junction left unmatched. The CDR3 DNA follows: TGTGCCAGCAGTGATACAGGGGTAGCAGAGACCCAGTACTTC. Amino acid sequence: CASSDTGVAETQYF.

This clonotype occurred many times. The chain employs TRBV27 and TRBJ2-5; tentative D call: TRBD1 (6 bases). The CDR3 spans 14 residues. CDR1 is MNHEY and CDR2 is SMNVEV in the germline V gene (reference sequence). Trimming pared 4 bases from V and 6 bases from J, leaving 15 bases between. The DNA of the CDR3 is TGTGCCAGCAGTTCCCGGACAGCGAGGAAGACCCAGTACTTC. This sequence encodes CASSSRTARKTQYF.

There are many counts of this clonotype. The chain couples TRBV11-1 to TRBJ2-3, with D perhaps TRBD2 (6 bases). V lost 0 bases, J lost 3 bases, and 10 bases lay in between. CDR1 and CDR2 (germline): SGHAT, FQDESV (reference sequence). This CDR3 is built from 15 residues. The CDR3 reads CASSLARGRTDTQYF. For the CDR3, the DNA is TGTGCCAGCAGCTTAGCCCGGGGGAGGACAGATACGCAGTATTTT.

The genes are TRBV5-6 and TRBJ2-3, with no clear D. Germline assignment: CDR1 SGHDT and CDR2 YYEEEE. V was clipped by 3 bases and J by 3 bases, with 17 bases between them. The CDR3 has 16 amino acids. CDR3 sequence: CASSSSIYRTTDTQYF. CDR3 bases: TGTGCCAGCAGCTCCTCCATTTATAGAACTACAGATACGCAGTATTTT.

Worth noting for this clonotype: Given a much more abundant clone one base away, this may be a read error. This chain links TRBV30 with TRBJ2-5; D call uncertain. This CDR3 region has 13 residues. Trimming left V 7 bases short and J 2 bases short, with 14 bases between. Germline V gives CDR1 GTSNPN, CDR2 SVGIG (reference sequence). The CDR3 DNA is TGTGCCTTGGTGTCAGGACCGCAAGAGACCCAGTACTTC. It yields the protein CALVSGPQETQYF.

This clonotype appeared a few times. The CDR3 sequence: CASSVAPGAADTEAFF. In DNA form, the CDR3 reads TGTGCCAGCAGCGTAGCCCCAGGGGCGGCGGACACTGAAGCTTTCTTT. The V and J genes are TRBV9 and TRBJ1-1, with a possible D match to TRBD1 (6 bases). Per germline, CDR1 SGDLS and CDR2 YYNGEE. V dropped 0 bases and J dropped 3 bases, with 15 bases sitting between them. This CDR3 comprises 16 residues.

The chain has TRBV13 and TRBJ2-2, with 9 bases that match TRBD2. This CDR3 has 16 residues. The germline V gene encodes CDR1 PRHDT and CDR2 FYEKMQ (reference sequence). V trimming: 7 bases; J trimming: 3 bases; junction bases outside the gene matches: 9. The CDR3 nucleotides are TGTGCCAGCAACAGGATTAGCGGGAGTGACACCGGGGAGCTGTTTTTT. Protein sequence: CASNRISGSDTGELFF.

At least ten counts were recorded for this clonotype. The chain employs TRBV11-2 and TRBJ2-2; the D gene is possibly TRBD1 (5 bases). V was clipped by 6 bases and J by 1 base, with 15 bases between them. This CDR3 has 16 residues. From germline, CDR1 is SGHAT and CDR2 FQNNGV. CDR3 residues: CASSQRQTLNTGELFF. CDR3 nucleotides: TGTGCCAGCAGTCAAAGACAGACCCTGAACACCGGGGAGCTGTTTTTT.

This clonotype has at least ten counts. The chain has TRBV11-2 and TRBJ2-3; D is perhaps TRBD2 (7 bases). The V gene lost 5 bases and the J gene lost 9 bases, with 15 bases spanning the gap. This CDR3 spans 13 amino acids. Germline loops: CDR1 SGHAT, CDR2 FQNNGV. The CDR3 is CASSPVGGRTQYF. DNA for the CDR3: TGTGCCAGCAGCCCTGTGGGGGGGCGGACGCAGTATTTT.

This clonotype was observed a handful of times. This chain uses TRBV30 with TRBJ2-1; 11 bases line up with TRBD2. The CDR3 spans 20 residues. The germline gives CDR1 GTSNPN, CDR2 SVGIG (reference sequence). V gave up 4 bases and J gave up 4 bases; unmatched junction bases: 21. CDR3 sequence (DNA): TGTGCCTGGACCCCACTAAGGCCCAGGGCTAGCGGGGGGCCATACAATGAGCAGTTCTTC. This codes for CAWTPLRPRASGGPYNEQFF. The whole variable domain, filled in from reference TRBV30 and TRBJ2-1, reads SQTIHQWPATLVQPVGSPLSLECTVEGTSNPNLYWYRQAAGRGLQLLFYSVGIGQISSEVPQNLSASRPQDRQFILSSKKLLLSDSGFYLCAWTPLRPRASGGPYNEQFFGPGTRLTVL.

The chain has TRBV6-2 or TRBV6-3 and TRBJ2-7, with unresolved D. Deletions cut 5 bases from V and 1 base from J, with 12 bases between. Germline V gene lookup returns CDR1 MNHEY and CDR2 SVGEGT. The CDR3 covers 14 residues. DNA for the CDR3: TGTGCCAGCAGTCCCCCTAGGCAATCCTACGAGCAGTACGTC. Translating it yields CASSPPRQSYEQYV.

This clonotype has only a few counts. This rearrangement joins TRBV6-1 to TRBJ1-2; 9 nucleotides agree with TRBD1. Losses at the gene ends were 2 bases for V and 4 bases for J; bases not matched to a gene: 5. CDR1 and CDR2 from the germline V gene are MNHNS and SASEGT. CDR3 size: 15 residues. The DNA for the CDR3 is TGTGCCAGCAGTGAAAGGACAGGGGTGGGCTATGGCTACACCTTC. It is translated as CASSERTGVGYGYTF.